One sample yielded the 11 T cell receptor beta chains listed below, sequenced in a study of beta chain features in type 1 diabetes. Study-wide findings and caveats: Moderately but significantly shorter TCRB CDR3s were found in Type 1 diabetes patients in all four CD4+ subsets.

These receptors' targets are unknown. Every bit of the isolated RNA underwent reverse transcription, so sequencing read expressed TCRB transcripts. The method was immunoSEQ multiplex PCR; TCRdb's version includes in-frame clones alone and lacks a portion of them. The sample lists hundreds of thousands of clones, over 10% occurring once. Sequenced sample: naive CD4+ T cells from blood. All receptors come from a man aged 18 to 30 with type 1 diabetes.

J is TRBJ2-6 and V is TRBV25-1, with D tentatively TRBD1 or TRBD2 (5 bases each). The V end was cut by 0 bases, the J end by 0 bases, with 12 bases between. CDR1 and CDR2 (germline): MGHDK, SYGVNS. This CDR3 region has 18 residues. The DNA for the CDR3 is TGTGCCAGCAGTGAATACACAGTGGGGGTCTCTGGGGCCAACGTCCTGACTTTC. Its translation: CASSEYTVGVSGANVLTF.

The V call is TRBV7-2, the J call TRBJ1-2; D is unclear. Trimming took off 2 bases at V and 4 bases at J, with 8 bases between the two ends. Looked up from germline, CDR1 is SGHTA and CDR2 is FQGNSA. The CDR3 runs to 13 residues. The CDR3: CASSLYAGYGYTF. DNA for the CDR3: TGTGCCAGCAGCTTATACGCCGGCTATGGCTACACCTTC.

This clone was found a few times. Its ends do not fully match the called genes, so a read error is possible. The chain employs TRBV6-1 and TRBJ2-1; D ambiguous. The CDR3 runs 14 residues. Germline lookup yields CDR1 MNHNS and CDR2 SASEGT. The CDR3 is CAISDAVGYNEQFF. CDR3 in DNA: TGTGCCATCAGTGACGCCGTTGGCTACAATGAGCAGTTCTTC.

This chain connects TRBV19 to TRBJ2-2; tentatively, D is TRBD1 or TRBD2 (5 bases each). CDR3 length: 14 amino acids. The V gene lost 6 bases and the J gene lost 4 bases, with 12 bases spanning the gap. The germline V gene has CDR1 LNHDA and CDR2 SQIVND (reference sequence). The chain's CDR3 is CASRDGGTTGELFF. The CDR3 nucleotides are TGTGCCAGTAGAGACGGTGGGACCACCGGGGAGCTGTTTTTT.

V usage is TRBV4-1 and J usage is TRBJ2-7; 11 bases align to TRBD2. This CDR3 has 15 residues. Germline CDR1 reads MGHRA; CDR2 reads YSYEKL. J lost 5 bases, V lost 1 base, and 4 bases had no gene match. CDR3 coding DNA: TGCGCCAGCAGCCAAGTTAGCGGGGGGGCCAACGAGCAGTACTTC. Its protein is CASSQVSGGANEQYF.

This clone has just a few counts. The chain combines TRBV6-6 with TRBJ1-2; perhaps TRBD1 as D (5 bases). Germline-derived CDR1 and CDR2 are MNHNY and SVGAGI (reference sequence). Trimming removed 6 bases from V and 7 bases from J, with 12 bases in between. The CDR3 contains 12 residues. CDR3 sequence: CASRSGSGGYTF. CDR3 DNA: TGTGCCAGCAGGTCAGGGTCAGGTGGCTACACCTTC.

This clone showed up just a few times. The gene calls are TRBV9 and TRBJ1-4; tentative D call: TRBD1 (5 bases). Trimming removed 2 bases from V and 15 bases from J, with 11 bases in between. The germline CDR1 and CDR2 sequences are SGDLS and YYNGEE. CDR3 length equals 11 residues. Here the CDR3 reads CASSVSGTVFF. The CDR3 DNA reads as TGTGCCAGCAGCGTCTCCGGGACGGTGTTTTTT.

This clone has more than one count but fewer than ten. The J gene is TRBJ2-1, the V gene TRBV5-1; D might be TRBD1 (5 bases). The germline V gene encodes CDR1 SGHRS and CDR2 YFSETQ. Between the trimmed V and J ends, which lost 5 bases and 8 bases, there was a span of 14 bases. This CDR3 has 13 residues. The chain's CDR3 is CASSWGLIDEQFF. The CDR3 coding sequence is TGCGCCAGCAGTTGGGGCCTTATCGATGAGCAGTTCTTC.

This clone occurred a few times. The same CDR3 arises from other DNA sequences in this sample as well. This sequence joins TRBV30 and TRBJ1-2, with D possibly matching TRBD1 (6 bases). CDR3 length: 13 residues. Deletions cut 0 bases from V and 8 bases from J, with 13 bases between. Germline V gene data show CDR1 as GTSNPN and CDR2 as SVGIG (reference sequence). This CDR3 reads CAWSVRTGGGYTF. CDR3 nucleotides: TGTGCCTGGAGTGTTAGAACCGGGGGCGGCTACACCTTC.

In this sample, this clone turned up a few times. The gene calls are TRBV5-1 and TRBJ1-2; D unclear. The CDR3 is made up of 16 amino acids. The ends were cut back, 0 bases at V and 9 bases at J, with 21 bases in the middle. The germline CDR1 and CDR2 sequences are SGHRS and YFSETQ. The DNA of the CDR3 is TGCGCCAGCAGCTTGGCGGCGGATCATCCGACAATGAGCTACACCTTC. Amino acids: CASSLAADHPTMSYTF.

This clone was seen a handful of times. The gene calls are TRBV6-5 and TRBJ2-3; tentatively, D is TRBD1 (5 bases). The CDR3 contains 14 residues. Germline CDR1 MNHEY, CDR2 SVGAGI. V gave up 5 bases and J gave up 2 bases, with 11 bases separating them. The CDR3 DNA reads TGTGCCAGCAGTGCAGACAGAGACACAGATACGCAGTATTTT. It yields the protein CASSADRDTDTQYF.